These 18 T cell receptor beta chains originate from one sample sequenced in a study of CD8+CD57+ T cells in acquired aplastic anemia. Genomic DNA constituted the template upon which TCR beta VDJ and CDR3 profiling was performed. MiXCR, applied by TCRdb to the reads, yields one record per CDR3 protein. The sample yields 100,000 to 120,000 distinct CDR3 sequences, 51% seen once. Sequencing was done on a sample of sorted CD4+, CD8+, or CD8+CD57+ T cells (not recorded which) from PBMCs. The receptors stem from a human donor in good health, serving as a control.

The chain recombines TRBV19 with TRBJ1-3; D gene uncertain. There are 12 residues in the CDR3. Germline assignment: CDR1 LNHDA and CDR2 SQIVND (reference sequence). The ends were cut back, 4 bases at V and 2 bases at J, with 3 bases in the middle. CDR3 sequence: CASSSTGNTIYF. CDR3 nucleotides: TGTGCCAGTAGTAGCACTGGAAACACCATATATTTT. The complete variable domain, with remaining parts taken from reference TRBV19 and TRBJ1-3, reads DGGITQSPKYLFRKEGQNVTLSCEQNLNHDAMYWYRQDPGQGLRLIYYSQIVNDFQKGDIAEGYSVSREKKESFPLTVTSAQKNPTAFYLCASSSTGNTIYFGEGSWLTVV.

This chain joins TRBV20-1 and TRBJ2-1; TRBD2 agrees at 11 bases. The V gene's germline CDR1 is DFQATT and CDR2 SNEGSKA (reference sequence). Unmatched junction bases numbered 4, after V lost 0 bases and J lost 6 bases. The CDR3 extends over 15 amino acids. CDR3 DNA sequence: TGCAGTGCTAGAGATCGGCTAGCGGGGGGCAATGAGCAGTTCTTC. Translated, it gives CSARDRLAGGNEQFF.

This clonotype has a handful of counts. The chain joins TRBV10-3 to TRBJ2-2; tentative D call: TRBD2 (5 bases). The CDR3 has 12 residues. From germline, CDR1 is ENHRY and CDR2 SYGVKD. The V end was cut by 6 bases, the J end by 3 bases, with 5 bases between. The DNA of the CDR3 is TGTGCCATCAGGAGGGACACCGGGGAGCTGTTTTTT. Translated: CAIRRDTGELFF.

This clonotype was detected a few times. V and J are TRBV4-1 and TRBJ1-1; D is possibly TRBD1 (6 bases). Germline CDR1 is MGHRA and CDR2 is YSYEKL. Trimming took off 2 bases at V and 7 bases at J, with 14 bases between the two ends. This CDR3 spans 14 amino acids. The CDR3 is CASSQTGTKGEAFF. In nucleotides, the CDR3 is TGCGCCAGCAGCCAAACCGGGACAAAAGGTGAAGCTTTCTTT.

Concerning this clonotype itself: This clone may be a read error of a much larger clone one base away. The chain links TRBV4-3 to TRBJ2-3, with D perhaps TRBD2 (6 bases). The V end was cut by 1 base, the J end by 6 bases, with 14 bases between. This CDR3 spans 15 amino acids. Germline V gene lookup returns CDR1 LGHNA and CDR2 YSLEER. The CDR3 sequence: CASSQGGGRRDTQYF. The CDR3 nucleotides read TGCGCCAGCAGCCAAGGTGGGGGGAGGAGGGATACGCAGTATTTT.

This clonotype is a singleton in its sample. This may arise from a read error, as a much more abundant clone is one base away. The V and J genes are TRBV6-5 and TRBJ2-1; TRBD1 or TRBD2 may be the D gene (6 bases each). The CDR3 loop spans 15 amino acids. Germline V gives CDR1 MNHEY, CDR2 SVGAGI. CDR3 region: CAGSYLLRGGNEQFF. Written as DNA, the CDR3 is TGTGCCGGCAGTTACCTACTTCGAGGGGGGAATGAGCAGTTCTTC.

The chain uses TRBV19 and TRBJ1-5, with 7 bases fitting TRBD1. CDR1 is LNHDA, CDR2 SQIVND, per germline (reference sequence). The J segment lost 0 bases and the V segment lost 8 bases, leaving 7 bases of the junction unmatched. The CDR3 has 15 amino acids. As DNA, the CDR3 is TGTGCCAGTCATGAGAGGGGGCATAGCAATCAGCCCCAGCATTTT. Amino acid sequence: CASHERGHSNQPQHF.

In its sample, this clonotype was seen many times. The V and J genes are TRBV9 and TRBJ1-1, with a possible D match to TRBD1 (5 bases). V lost 0 bases to trimming and J lost 0 bases, with 9 bases between them. The CDR3 totals 15 residues. CDR1 and CDR2 (germline): SGDLS, YYNGEE. The DNA for the CDR3 is TGTGCCAGCAGCGTAGAAGGGGCGTTGAACACTGAAGCTTTCTTT. It is translated as CASSVEGALNTEAFF.

The CDR3 sequence is CASSYGSLDYEQYF. In DNA, the CDR3 is TGTGCCAGCAGCTATGGGTCCCTCGACTACGAGCAGTACTTC. This chain uses TRBV7-3 with TRBJ2-7; D is unresolved. Germline CDR1 SGHTA, CDR2 FQGTGA. This CDR3 region has 14 residues. Trimming removed 4 bases from V and 3 bases from J, with 13 bases in between.

The chain couples TRBV10-3 to TRBJ1-2, with TRBD1 matching over 9 bases. Germline values: CDR1 ENHRY, CDR2 SYGVKD. The CDR3 loop spans 13 amino acids. The V segment lost 8 bases and the J segment 7 bases; nucleotides outside the gene matches: 8. This chain's CDR3 is CAIGPGQGSGYTF. For the CDR3, the DNA is TGTGCCATCGGACCGGGACAGGGCTCTGGCTACACCTTC.

The J gene is TRBJ1-2, the V gene TRBV10-3; D gene unclear. CDR1 and CDR2 (germline): ENHRY, SYGVKD. The CDR3 consists of 14 residues. Trimming took off 4 bases at V and 3 bases at J, with 12 bases between the two ends. CDR3 sequence: CAISASISDYGYTF. The CDR3 DNA reads as TGTGCCATCAGTGCCTCGATATCGGACTATGGCTACACCTTC.

The chain is built from TRBV20-1 and TRBJ2-1; 13 positions match TRBD2. The CDR3 contains 15 residues. Germline CDR1 reads DFQATT; CDR2 reads SNEGSKA (reference sequence). Unmatched junction bases numbered 7, after V lost 4 bases and J lost 7 bases. The CDR3 loop is CSATRTSGSGNEQFF. The CDR3 DNA reads TGCAGTGCTACGCGGACTAGCGGGAGTGGGAATGAGCAGTTCTTC.

The gene calls are TRBV12-3 or TRBV12-4 and TRBJ1-1; D not certain. The CDR3 runs to 14 residues. Trimming removed 4 bases from V and 4 bases from J, with 13 bases in between. Here the CDR3 DNA reads TGTGCCAGCAGTTCGGGTGGGGAATCCACTGAAGCTTTCTTT. Its translation: CASSSGGESTEAFF.

This clonotype was counted between two and nine times. This may be a read error: a much more frequent sequence differs by one nucleotide. Written as DNA, the CDR3 is TGTGCCAGCAGTGAAGAAGGACAGGTCGGGGAGACCCAGTACTTC. As protein: CASSEEGQVGETQYF. The V call is TRBV6-1, the J call TRBJ2-5; 7 bases are shared with TRBD1. This CDR3 spans 15 amino acids. Losses at the gene ends were 1 base for V and 5 bases for J; bases not matched to a gene: 7. Germline lookup yields CDR1 MNHNS and CDR2 SASEGT.

This clonotype was seen at least ten times. The V gene is TRBV7-9, the J gene TRBJ1-1; 9 nucleotides align to TRBD1. The J segment lost 6 bases and the V segment lost 2 bases, leaving 4 bases of the junction unmatched. CDR3 length: 14 amino acids. Per germline, CDR1 SEHNR and CDR2 FQNEAQ (reference sequence). The CDR3 DNA reads as TGTGCCAGCAGCTTACTACAGGGGGCCCCTGAAGCTTTCTTT. It is translated as CASSLLQGAPEAFF.

The chain carries TRBV29-1 and TRBJ1-2; 7 nucleotides agree with TRBD1. CDR3 length: 12 amino acids. Germline CDR1 reads SQVTM; CDR2 reads ANQGSEA. Trimming cost V 7 bases and J 2 bases; bases outside gene matches: 4. CDR3 bases: TGCAGCGGGCTGACAGGGAACTATGGCTACACCTTC. Translated: CSGLTGNYGYTF.

The rearrangement uses TRBV29-1 and TRBJ1-2; D is perhaps TRBD1 (6 bases). The CDR3 extends over 14 amino acids. Trimming left V 5 bases short and J 0 bases short, with 13 bases between. CDR1 and CDR2 from the germline V gene are SQVTM and ANQGSEA. The CDR3 loop is CSVTPTGSNYGYTF. CDR3 DNA sequence: TGCAGCGTTACCCCGACAGGATCTAACTATGGCTACACCTTC.

This clonotype was recorded many times. The chain recombines TRBV11-2 with TRBJ2-3; 8 bases fit TRBD2. V was pared by 7 bases and J by 5 bases, with 11 bases of the junction left unmatched. This CDR3 is 15 amino acids long. In germline, CDR1 is SGHAT, CDR2 FQNNGV. The CDR3 reads CASTREGGQQDTQYF. In nucleotides, the CDR3 is TGTGCCAGCACCCGGGAGGGGGGGCAGCAAGATACGCAGTATTTT.